This T cell receptor (beta chain) stems from a study of metastatic and nonmetastatic thyroid tumors. The CDR3 loop spans 15 amino acids. The V end was cut by 1 base, the J end by 7 bases, with 19 bases between. The germline V gene encodes CDR1 GTSNPN and CDR2 SVGIG (reference sequence). No patient had received any treatment before thyroid surgery. With MiXCR, TCRdb reprocessed the PCR reads. The sample holds tens of thousands of clones, roughly a sixth seen once. This clone was recorded many times. Sequencing was performed on blood. This sequence was found in a female donor with papillary thyroid cancer or a benign thyroid nodule (not recorded which). Some clones in this sample may be carry-over from other donors' samples. V gene TRBV30 combines with J gene TRBJ1-2; D uncertain. The CDR3 is CAWSGVAESSSGYTF. In DNA form, the CDR3 reads TGTGCCTGGAGTGGCGTGGCAGAGTCTTCCAGTGGCTACACCTTC. Drawing the rest from reference TRBV30 and TRBJ1-2, the complete variable domain is SQTIHQWPATLVQPVGSPLSLECTVEGTSNPNLYWYRQAAGRGLQLLFYSVGIGQISSEVPQNLSASRPQDRQFILSSKKLLLSDSGFYLCAWSGVAESSSGYTFGSGTRLTVV.